These 31 T cell receptor beta chains share one sample of origin, sequenced in a study of somatic mutations in cytotoxic T cells in rheumatoid arthritis. Some clones are missing from TCRdb's copy, which holds only in-frame ones; the method was immunoSEQ multiplex PCR. The table has about 14,000 clones, roughly 80% seen once. Sequenced sample: CD8+ T cells sorted from blood. These receptors were collected from an adult with rheumatoid arthritis.

This clone appeared a few times. Written as DNA, the CDR3 is TGTGCCAGCAGTGAGGAGTTTACTTTCTACGAGCAGTACTTC. Its translation: CASSEEFTFYEQYF. The rearrangement links TRBV6-1 to TRBJ2-7; the D is unclear. The V gene's germline CDR1 is MNHNS and CDR2 SASEGT. The CDR3 is 14 amino acids. V shed 3 bases and J shed 3 bases, with 12 bases lying between them.

This clone was seen once. V is TRBV9 and J is TRBJ2-2; tentatively, D is TRBD1 (6 bases). Germline V gene sequence: CDR1 SGDLS, CDR2 YYNGEE. The CDR3 is 13 amino acids. The V gene lost 4 bases and the J gene lost 6 bases, with 10 bases spanning the gap. The CDR3 nucleotides are TGTGCCAGCAGCTCAGGGGCGGCCGGGGAGCTGTTTTTT. It specifies CASSSGAAGELFF.

This chain connects TRBV11-3 to TRBJ1-1; D remains unclear. V was clipped by 5 bases and J by 7 bases, with 14 bases between them. Germline assignment: CDR1 SGHNT and CDR2 YENEEA. The CDR3 has 13 amino acids. CDR3 bases: TGTGCCAGCAGCCCCACAGTGTTTGGTGAAGCTTTCTTT. It encodes CASSPTVFGEAFF.

This clone was picked up one time. The V and J genes are TRBV28 and TRBJ2-3; 7 bases map to TRBD2. V dropped 6 bases and J dropped 0; count of bases not matched to a gene: 6. The V gene's germline CDR1 is MDHEN and CDR2 SYDVKM. CDR3 length: 15 amino acids. The CDR3 sequence: CASSTLADSTDTQYF. The CDR3 nucleotides read TGTGCCAGCAGCACCCTAGCGGATAGCACAGATACGCAGTATTTT.

J is TRBJ1-1 and V is TRBV5-6; no clear D. There are 13 residues in the CDR3. V shed 2 bases and J shed 4 bases, with 9 bases lying between them. Germline V gene sequence: CDR1 SGHDT, CDR2 YYEEEE. The CDR3 nucleotides are TGTGCCAGCAGCTTTGGCGCGGTCACTGAAGCTTTCTTT. It specifies CASSFGAVTEAFF.

This clone showed up just once. The gene calls are TRBV7-8 and TRBJ2-2, with TRBD1 identical over 8 bases. In germline, CDR1 is SGHVS, CDR2 FQNEAQ. With V trimmed by 6 bases and J by 7 bases, 10 bases remained unmatched. The CDR3 spans 15 residues. CDR3 coding DNA: TGTGCCAGCAGTTCTACAGACAGGGGTGGCGGGGAGCTGTTTTTT. Its protein is CASSSTDRGGGELFF.

The genes are TRBV4-1 and TRBJ1-6, with D possibly matching TRBD1 (5 bases). Germline V lookup: CDR1 MGHRA, CDR2 YSYEKL. The CDR3 is made up of 15 amino acids. The ends were cut back, 0 bases at V and 13 bases at J, with 16 bases in the middle. The CDR3 coding sequence is TGCGCCAGCAGCCAAGATTTCGGCAGGGTCGGGCCCCTCCACTTT. Translated: CASSQDFGRVGPLHF.

The chain employs TRBV9 and TRBJ1-1; D may be TRBD1 (5 bases). The CDR3 spans 14 residues. Germline V gene lookup returns CDR1 SGDLS and CDR2 YYNGEE. The germline V and J ends were trimmed by 4 bases and 3 bases, with 13 bases remaining between them. The CDR3 reads CASSPWGGDTEAFF. DNA of the CDR3: TGTGCCAGCAGCCCCTGGGGGGGAGACACTGAAGCTTTCTTT.

CDR3 coding DNA: TGTGCCAGCAGCCTTAGCGGGGGCGACTACTACGAGCAGTACTTC. Protein: CASSLSGGDYYEQYF. This sequence joins TRBV9 and TRBJ2-7; the match to TRBD2 covers 9 bases. This CDR3 is 15 amino acids long. Trimming cost V 4 bases and J 3 bases; bases outside gene matches: 8. Per germline, CDR1 SGDLS and CDR2 YYNGEE.

CDR3 sequence: CASSPDGLNTEAFF. CDR3 coding DNA: TGCGCCAGCAGCCCGGACGGTTTGAACACTGAAGCTTTCTTT. The chain has TRBV4-1 and TRBJ1-1; no clear D. This CDR3 spans 14 amino acids. Germline V lookup: CDR1 MGHRA, CDR2 YSYEKL. Trimming pared 4 bases from V and 0 bases from J, leaving 9 bases between.

The chain recombines TRBV4-1 with TRBJ2-7; perhaps TRBD2 as D (5 bases). The germline gives CDR1 MGHRA, CDR2 YSYEKL. CDR3 length equals 15 residues. V dropped 3 bases and J dropped 1 base, with 13 bases sitting between them. CDR3 in amino acids: CASSHRRRDSYEQYF. The CDR3 nucleotides are TGCGCCAGCAGCCACCGCAGACGGGATTCCTACGAGCAGTACTTC.

This chain links TRBV6-1 with TRBJ2-7; 12 bases line up with TRBD1. Germline loops: CDR1 MNHNS, CDR2 SASEGT. The CDR3 totals 13 residues. V gave up 8 bases and J gave up 5 bases; unmatched junction bases: 4. The CDR3: CASGDRGQHEQYF. In DNA form, the CDR3 reads TGTGCCAGCGGGGACAGGGGGCAACACGAGCAGTACTTC.

This chain connects TRBV2 to TRBJ2-7, with TRBD1 identical over 8 bases. In germline, CDR1 is SNHLY, CDR2 FYNNEI. This CDR3 has 12 residues. V was pared by 4 bases and J by 10 bases, with 6 bases of the junction left unmatched. The CDR3 coding sequence is TGTGCCAGCAGTGCGGACAGGGTAAATCAGTACTTC. Its protein product is CASSADRVNQYF.

This clone was counted between two and nine times. The genes are TRBV27 and TRBJ1-2; D uncertain. Per germline, CDR1 MNHEY and CDR2 SMNVEV (reference sequence). This CDR3 region has 14 residues. Trimming removed 2 bases at V and 3 bases at J, with 10 bases between. CDR3: CASSLGGSHYGYTF. In DNA, the CDR3 is TGTGCCAGCAGTTTAGGCGGCTCACACTATGGCTACACCTTC.

A remark on this clone: Sequence at one end of the junction differs from germline and may be a read error. The rearrangement uses TRBV7-7 and TRBJ2-5; 13 positions match TRBD2. The length of the CDR3 is 15 residues. The V gene's germline CDR1 is SSHAT and CDR2 FNYEAQ (reference sequence). CDR3 bases: TGTGCTAGCAGCCGTGGGACTAGCGGGGCGGAGACCCAGTACTTC. Protein: CASSRGTSGAETQYF.

J is TRBJ1-2 and V is TRBV30; a possible D gene is TRBD1 (6 bases). This CDR3 is 13 amino acids long. V was shortened by 0 bases and J by 4 bases, with 9 bases between the two germline ends. Germline assignment: CDR1 GTSNPN and CDR2 SVGIG (reference sequence). The DNA of the CDR3 is TGTGCCTGGAGTGTTGGGGGCTCCTATGGCTACACCTTC. Amino acids: CAWSVGGSYGYTF.

This clone appeared a few times. CDR3: CSVLDREGQPQHF. In DNA, the CDR3 is TGCAGCGTTTTGGACAGGGAAGGGCAGCCCCAGCATTTT. V usage is TRBV29-1 and J usage is TRBJ1-5; TRBD1 agrees at 8 bases. This CDR3 has 13 residues. Trimming took 5 bases from V and 7 from J; bases not matched to a gene: 7. Germline V gene sequence: CDR1 SQVTM, CDR2 ANQGSEA. The whole variable domain, filled in from reference TRBV29-1 and TRBJ1-5, reads SAVISQKPSRDICQRGTSLTIQCQVDSQVTMMFWYRQQPGQSLTLIATANQGSEATYESGFVIDKFPISRPNLTFSTLTVSNMSPEDSSIYLCSVLDREGQPQHFGDGTRLSIL.

V is TRBV7-2 and J is TRBJ2-7; D is unresolved. The CDR3 is 14 amino acids. From germline, CDR1 is SGHTA and CDR2 FQGNSA. V was clipped by 1 base and J by 3 bases, with 10 bases between them. The CDR3 loop is CASSLGLGYYEQYF. CDR3 in DNA: TGTGCCAGCAGCTTAGGTCTTGGATACTACGAGCAGTACTTC. The entire variable domain, with the rest obtained from reference TRBV7-2 and TRBJ2-7, is as follows: GAGVSQSPSNKVTEKGKDVELRCDPISGHTALYWYRQSLGQGLEFLIYFQGNSAPDKSGLPSDRFSAERTGGSVSTLTIQRTQQEDSAVYLCASSLGLGYYEQYFGPGTRLTVT.

This CDR3 reads CASSTEANQPQHF. The CDR3 nucleotides read TGTGCCAGCAGCACCGAAGCCAATCAGCCCCAGCATTTT. V gene TRBV9 combines with J gene TRBJ1-5; no reliable D call. Germline CDR1 and CDR2: SGDLS and YYNGEE. The CDR3 runs to 13 residues. V shed 4 bases and J shed 3 bases, with 8 bases lying between them.

The chain combines TRBV7-8 with TRBJ2-2; TRBD2 matches at 9 bases. Germline assignment: CDR1 SGHVS and CDR2 FQNEAQ. The junction had 2 bases not matched to a gene; V was cut back by 1 base and J by 5 bases. The CDR3 is made up of 15 amino acids. CDR3: CASSLGLAGTGELFF. Written as DNA, the CDR3 is TGTGCCAGCAGCTTAGGCCTAGCGGGAACCGGGGAGCTGTTTTTT.

The rearrangement links TRBV9 to TRBJ2-7, with 7 bases that match TRBD2. V was pared by 0 bases and J by 2 bases, with 5 bases of the junction left unmatched. This CDR3 has 15 amino acids. Per the germline V gene, CDR1 is SGDLS and CDR2 is YYNGEE. The CDR3 spells CASSVGGGSAYEQYF. As DNA, the CDR3 is TGTGCCAGCAGCGTAGGGGGCGGGAGCGCCTACGAGCAGTACTTC.

V is TRBV4-1 and J is TRBJ2-2; the match to TRBD1 covers 7 bases. The ends lost 2 bases at V and 1 base at J; junction bases unmatched: 4. The CDR3 runs to 16 residues. Germline V gene lookup returns CDR1 MGHRA and CDR2 YSYEKL. The CDR3 is CASSQMRTGNTGELFF. CDR3 coding DNA: TGCGCCAGCAGCCAAATGAGGACAGGGAACACCGGGGAGCTGTTTTTT.

The rearrangement joins TRBV7-6 to TRBJ2-1; 7 bases map to TRBD2. The V gene end was trimmed by 6 bases and the J gene end by 2 bases; junction bases not matched to a gene: 10. CDR1 is SGHVS, CDR2 FNYEAQ, per germline. This CDR3 region has 16 residues. This CDR3 is CASSPTSEGPYNEQFF. The DNA of the CDR3 is TGTGCCAGCAGTCCAACTAGCGAGGGGCCCTACAATGAGCAGTTCTTC.

The chain links TRBV28 to TRBJ2-3, with D hard to call. Looked up from germline, CDR1 is MDHEN and CDR2 is SYDVKM. Trimming left V 5 bases short and J 2 bases short, with 32 bases between. This CDR3 contains 21 residues. The CDR3 DNA sequence: TGTGCCAGCAGTCTTATTCAATTCGTTTCGGACGGCTCAAAACCCACAGATACGCAGTATTTT. Protein: CASSLIQFVSDGSKPTDTQYF.

The chain is built from TRBV30 and TRBJ2-5, with D maybe TRBD2 (5 bases). The CDR3 has 13 amino acids. The germline gives CDR1 GTSNPN, CDR2 SVGIG (reference sequence). Trimming pared 0 bases from V and 2 bases from J, leaving 7 bases between. As DNA, the CDR3 is TGTGCCTGGAGTGTACTAGTACAAGAGACCCAGTACTTC. Protein sequence: CAWSVLVQETQYF.

This chain joins TRBV10-3 and TRBJ1-2; 7 bases are shared with TRBD1. Trimming removed 2 bases from V and 8 bases from J; junction bases left unmatched: 11. The germline CDR1 and CDR2 sequences are ENHRY and SYGVKD. CDR3 size: 15 residues. CDR3 nucleotides: TGTGCCATCAGTGAGGGGAGGACAGGTCCGAAAGGCTACACCTTC. This translates into CAISEGRTGPKGYTF.

This clone has a handful of counts. The V gene is TRBV5-1, the J gene TRBJ1-1, with 7 bases identical to TRBD1. This CDR3 has 16 amino acids. The V gene's germline CDR1 is SGHRS and CDR2 YFSETQ. J was trimmed by 2 bases and V by 2 bases; bases with no gene match: 9. Here the CDR3 DNA reads TGCGCCAGCAGCTTCGACCCTACAGGGGCAAACACTGAAGCTTTCTTT. Encoded protein: CASSFDPTGANTEAFF.

J is TRBJ2-7 and V is TRBV2, with a tentative D call TRBD1 (5 bases). V was clipped by 7 bases and J by 4 bases, with 8 bases between them. Germline-derived CDR1 and CDR2 are SNHLY and FYNNEI. The CDR3 length is 11 residues. CDR3 DNA sequence: TGTGCCAGCAATTCAGGGTACGAGCAGTACTTC. It encodes CASNSGYEQYF.

The chain carries TRBV28 and TRBJ2-1; 9 nucleotides agree with TRBD2. V lost 2 bases, J lost 3 bases, and 5 bases stayed unmatched. Germline lookup yields CDR1 MDHEN and CDR2 SYDVKM. The CDR3 length is 16 residues. CDR3 in amino acids: CASSLGGRGYYNEQFF. The DNA of the CDR3 is TGTGCCAGCAGTTTAGGCGGGAGGGGTTACTACAATGAGCAGTTCTTC.

Here the CDR3 reads CASSQLEGHNSPLHF. The CDR3 nucleotides are TGTGCCAGCAGCCAACTGGAAGGTCATAATTCACCCCTCCACTTT. The rearrangement joins TRBV4-2 to TRBJ1-6; D not resolved. Trimming took off 2 bases at V and 5 bases at J, with 10 bases between the two ends. This CDR3 comprises 15 residues. The V gene's germline CDR1 is LGHNA and CDR2 YNFKEQ.

V gene TRBV7-9 combines with J gene TRBJ2-5, with 7 bases aligning to TRBD2. CDR1 is SEHNR, CDR2 FQNEAQ, per germline (reference sequence). The CDR3 contains 14 residues. V trimming: 6 bases; J trimming: 7 bases; junction bases outside the gene matches: 11. CDR3 nucleotide sequence: TGTGCCAGCAGGGGAGTATCGGGGAGGGGGACCCAGTACTTC. Residues: CASRGVSGRGTQYF.